This T cell receptor beta chain was observed in a study of shared clonotypes between healthy human individuals. The wider study: Donors, aged 18 to 49, were a couple of women and three men.

It was CD45RO-negative cells, positively selected for CCR7, that made up naive CD8 cells, with terminally differentiated effector memory CD45RA+ cells excluded. The CDR3 runs 15 residues. Trimming took 1 base from V and 7 from J; bases not matched to a gene: 4. In germline, CDR1 is SGHRS, CDR2 YFSETQ. As regards this clone: The antigen is unknown.

Samples underwent the assay at deep level. The table came from immunoSEQ multiplex PCR; TCRdb's copy has only in-frame clones and leaves some out. The sample lists 650,000 to 800,000 clones; around 90% were seen once. Overall study findings and caveats: Clonotypes not shared had lower generation probabilities than those common to all four donors.

This receptor was obtained from a man younger than 40 in good health. V is TRBV5-1 and J is TRBJ2-1, with 11 bases identical to TRBD2. Sequences were obtained from naive CD8+ T cells sorted from blood. The CDR3 loop reads CASSLRLAGSNEQFF. In nucleotides, the CDR3 is TGCGCCAGCAGCTTGCGACTAGCGGGATCGAATGAGCAGTTCTTC.